This T cell receptor beta chain was captured by sequencing in a study of PD-1 blockade in classical Hodgkin lymphoma (dated by TCRdb to 2018 to 2020). Background on the whole study: Nivolumab dosing was 3 mg/kg intravenously every 2 weeks, continuing until either disease progression or unacceptable toxicity. A peripheral blood immune signature of response to PD-1 blockade in classical Hodgkin lymphoma was defined using TCR beta sequencing and CyTOF.

The CDR3 numbers 16 residues from cysteine through phenylalanine. Only the CDR3 DNA stays, 48 bases, in frame from base 1. After removal of 6 bases from V and 2 bases from J, the junction retains 7 bases not matched to a gene. CDR1 MNHNY and CDR2 SVGAGI are derived from the germline V gene (reference sequence). The time point label on this specimen signifies: cycle 4 day 1 (C4D1), after more than 5 weeks of nivolumab. All trial patients had relapsed after autologous stem cell transplantation, with cohorts A, B and C differing in prior brentuximab vedotin exposure. The trial cohort included 50 or so patients with relapsed/refractory classical Hodgkin lymphoma, and each patient had a best overall response of complete response, partial response or progressive disease. Trial patients were treated with single-agent nivolumab in the multi-cohort phase II CheckMate 205 trial. An independent review committee assessed best overall response by applying the 2007 International Working Group response criteria. Trial PBMCs were obtained immediately prior to nivolumab initiation (C1D1) and on therapy at cycle 2 day 1 and cycle 4 day 1. After peripheral blood was drawn into 8 mL Vacutainer Cell Preparation Tubes, PBMCs were isolated by centrifugation and then cryopreserved.

Genomic DNA was extracted with the Qiagen DNeasy kit from unsorted PBMCs and from negatively selected CD4+ and CD8+ fractions. TCR beta CDR3 regions were subjected to amplification by immunoSEQ multiplex PCR with primers that anneal to V and J segments. A synthetic immune receptor repertoire was used to minimize amplification bias, and remaining bias was computationally removed after sequencing. In the original analysis: Repertoire diversity was quantified as the Shannon entropy index using custom Python scripts. Unsorted, CD4+ and CD8+ repertoires were examined separately, except in combined analyses, for which CD4+ and CD8+ sequences were merged in silico. Clonal expansion was defined as at least a 2-fold frequency increase after treatment relative to C1D1, with a pseudocount of 0.5 for undetected baseline clones. Clones with 0 or 1 copy at C1D1 were defined as singleton clones, while clones with 2 or more copies were defined as non-singleton clones. Clones expanded in unsorted samples were annotated as CD4+, CD8+ or unknown by matching protein sequences in sorted samples from the same patient. Diversity changes from C1D1 to C4D1 were tested in paired samples using Wilcoxon tests. This is the immuneACCESS table as TCRdb keeps it, with only in-frame sequences that have V and J called. A part of the clones is gone; compared with another copy, unresolved V genes explain less than half, and the rest is unexplained. V and J calls and clone size are given by that table; D and trimming were obtained from the DNA. Across this sample there are tens of thousands of clones, with roughly nine tenths seen only once. The biggest ten clones account for 9% to 12% of the sample.

General study outcomes and caveats: By C4D1, a significant rise was seen in CD4+ TCR diversity but not in CD8+ TCR diversity (p=0.0027 vs p=0.16), and the rise was most apparent among complete responders (p=0.02). Baseline TCR diversity was reported as lower in newly diagnosed patients than in healthy donors, and lower still in relapsed/refractory patients. Lower diversity was observed in patients in whom nivolumab was started less than 1 year after ASCT, and these patients were excluded from later analyses so that confounding by immune reconstitution would be avoided. The study was restricted to a single clinical trial cohort, and the causes of repertoire differences, possibly disease activity or prior therapy, were left undefined. Baseline diversity similar to that of newly diagnosed patients was observed in trial patients achieving complete response, whereas significantly lower diversity was observed in partial responders and progressors.

A word on this clone: Its specific antigen is unknown. No base-level quality is on record; no much larger clone is a single base apart.

Rearrangement joined TRBV6-6 to TRBJ2-7, with TRBD2 identical over 13 junction bases. The clonotype comes from a human donor with classical Hodgkin lymphoma. This specimen was peripheral blood mononuclear cells (PBMCs), taken before the fourth cycle of nivolumab. The CDR3 region: CASSLPGTSGTYEQYF. In nucleotides, the sequence is TGTGCCAGCAGCCTACCCGGGACTAGCGGGACCTACGAGCAGTACTTC.